These 5 T cell receptor beta chains were all obtained from the same sample, sequenced in a study of blood T cell repertoires in COVID-19. Generated by immunoSEQ multiplex PCR, the TCRdb table keeps only in-frame clones and is missing some. This table has about 250,000 clones, 86% appearing once. The material sequenced was peripheral blood. The receptors shown here come from a woman older than 75 with COVID-19, enrolled during active disease.

The rearrangement joins TRBV19 to TRBJ1-1; 8 bases are shared with TRBD1. The V gene end was trimmed by 4 bases and the J gene end by 10 bases; junction bases not matched to a gene: 8. The germline V gene has CDR1 LNHDA and CDR2 SQIVND (reference sequence). The CDR3 is 13 amino acids. The CDR3 sequence is CASSTTGGRIAFF. The CDR3 DNA reads TGTGCCAGTAGTACCACAGGGGGAAGGATAGCTTTCTTT. Full variable domain (outside the CDR3, taken from reference TRBV19 and TRBJ1-1): DGGITQSPKYLFRKEGQNVTLSCEQNLNHDAMYWYRQDPGQGLRLIYYSQIVNDFQKGDIAEGYSVSREKKESFPLTVTSAQKNPTAFYLCASSTTGGRIAFFGQGTRLTVV.

This sequence joins TRBV3-1 (or the pseudogene TRBV3-2) and TRBJ2-6; 7 bases match TRBD2. V dropped 4 bases and J dropped 4; count of bases not matched to a gene: 13. CDR3 length: 18 amino acids. Germline loops: CDR1 LGHDT, CDR2 YNNKEL (reference sequence). CDR3 region: CASSRELQLAPGANVLTF. In nucleotides, the CDR3 is TGTGCCAGCAGCCGAGAGCTACAACTAGCGCCCGGGGCCAACGTCCTGACTTTC.

The chain joins TRBV5-1 to TRBJ2-7, with 7 nucleotides matching TRBD1. Germline V gene sequence: CDR1 SGHRS, CDR2 YFSETQ. The CDR3 loop spans 16 amino acids. V shed 2 bases, J shed 3 bases, and the junction held 11 bases outside the gene matches. CDR3 protein: CASSFNGQVGLYEQYF. The CDR3 DNA sequence: TGCGCCAGCAGCTTTAACGGACAGGTAGGGCTCTACGAGCAGTACTTC.

This chain links TRBV7-9 with TRBJ1-1; the D is unclear. Germline CDR1 SEHNR, CDR2 FQNEAQ (reference sequence). The CDR3 runs to 14 residues. V lost 5 bases and J lost 0, with 10 bases in between. DNA of the CDR3: TGTGCCAGCAGCCCCAGTGTCATGAACACTGAAGCTTTCTTT. It yields the protein CASSPSVMNTEAFF.

The gene calls are TRBV5-1 and TRBJ2-3, with 8 bases aligning to TRBD2. Germline CDR1 SGHRS, CDR2 YFSETQ. CDR3 length equals 16 residues. The V segment lost 4 bases and the J segment 6 bases; nucleotides outside the gene matches: 13. The CDR3 loop reads CASSPWSGGPKDTQYF. CDR3 DNA: TGCGCCAGCAGCCCTTGGTCGGGGGGGCCGAAGGATACGCAGTATTTT.